This T cell receptor (beta chain) emerged from a study of vaccination and CD4 T cells after COVID-19. About the research overall: Median time from COVID diagnosis to post-COVID sampling was 100 to 130 days (35 to 161).

Each CDR3 protein is one row after TCRdb ran MiXCR on the PCR reads. The table lists 21,000 or so distinct CDR3 sequences, about 60% of them singletons. Overall study findings and caveats: Analysis of convalescent patients found that 304 of 307 vaccine-specific clones were spike mono-reactive. Only after vaccination were a median roughly 90% of convalescents' reactive clones seen.

Positive PCR dates ranged from March to December 2020; these dates predated US Alpha, Beta and Delta variants. A note on this clonotype: The antigen is undetermined.

Per germline, CDR1 MDHEN and CDR2 SYDVKM. J lost 2 bases, V lost 5 bases, and 5 bases had no gene match. The CDR3 consists of 14 residues. The sequences come from CD4+ T cells from blood, collected before SARS-CoV-2 vaccination. This receptor was obtained from a human donor who had recovered from COVID-19. The chain carries TRBV28 and TRBJ2-7; TRBD1 matches at 8 bases. In DNA, the CDR3 is TGTGCCAGCAGTAAAACAGGGGGTACCTACGAGCAGTACTTC. Amino acid sequence: CASSKTGGTYEQYF.